What follows are 17 T cell receptor beta chains derived from one specimen sequenced in a study of T cells after posttransplantation cyclophosphamide. Sequenced by immunoSEQ multiplex PCR; TCRdb stores in-frame clones only, minus some. The record shows 12,000 or so clones for this sample, with no singletons present. The sequenced sample was PBMCs. The receptors here all came from a woman aged 35 to 49 in good health, CMV-negative, and a related stem cell transplant donor.

This clone was recorded at least ten times. One end of the junction varies from germline; a read error may be responsible. V and J are TRBV7-7 and TRBJ2-2, with 7 bases matching TRBD2. CDR1 is SSHAT and CDR2 is FNYEAQ in the germline V gene (reference sequence). This CDR3 is 13 amino acids long. This CDR3 is CASSHGLGGELFF. Here the CDR3 DNA reads TGTGCTAGCAGCCACGGACTAGGCGGGGAGCTGTTTTTT.

This clone was recorded at least ten times. The chain carries TRBV13 and TRBJ2-3; the D is unclear. Germline V CDR1 and CDR2: PRHDT, FYEKMQ (reference sequence). The CDR3 has 13 amino acids. The V and J ends lost 1 base and 3 bases respectively, with 5 bases between them. In DNA, the CDR3 is TGTGCCAGCAGCTTAGCGGTGACAGATACGCAGTATTTT. Translation: CASSLAVTDTQYF.

This clone occurred many times. The chain joins TRBV18 to TRBJ1-5; 8 nucleotides agree with TRBD1. Germline lookup yields CDR1 KGHSH and CDR2 LQKENI. The J segment lost 3 bases and the V segment lost 3 bases, leaving 10 bases of the junction unmatched. The CDR3 runs to 17 residues. The CDR3 reads CASSPRTGTTFNQPQHF. The CDR3 coding sequence is TGTGCCAGCTCACCTCGGACAGGGACGACTTTCAATCAGCCCCAGCATTTT.

There are many counts of this clone. This chain joins TRBV15 and TRBJ2-7, with a tentative D call TRBD2 (5 bases). Trimming pared 0 bases from V and 4 bases from J, leaving 10 bases between. Per germline, CDR1 LNHNV and CDR2 YYDKDF (reference sequence). The CDR3 sequence is 14 residues long. The CDR3 loop is CATSRERGLYEQYF. For the CDR3, the DNA is TGTGCCACCAGCAGAGAGAGAGGACTTTACGAGCAGTACTTC.

This clone was counted many times. This sequence joins TRBV29-1 and TRBJ1-4, with D uncertain. The V gene's germline CDR1 is SQVTM and CDR2 ANQGSEA. Trimming shortened V by 0 bases and J by 6 bases, and 5 bases separated the two germline ends. CDR3 size: 12 residues. The CDR3 DNA follows: TGCAGCGTTGAAGAGTCGGATGAAAAACTGTTTTTT. Translated, it gives CSVEESDEKLFF.

In its sample, this clone is medium-sized. The chain uses TRBV10-3 and TRBJ2-1; 10 nucleotides agree with TRBD2. The junction had 3 bases not matched to a gene; V was cut back by 3 bases and J by 4 bases. The germline CDR1 and CDR2 sequences are ENHRY and SYGVKD. The CDR3 has 15 amino acids. The CDR3 DNA reads as TGTGCCATCAGTGAAACTAGCGGGGTATACAATGAGCAGTTCTTC. Residues: CAISETSGVYNEQFF.

In its sample, this clone was seen many times. The chain recombines TRBV6-2 or TRBV6-3 with TRBJ2-7; maybe TRBD1 (6 bases). This CDR3 region has 15 residues. Per the germline V gene, CDR1 is MNHEY and CDR2 is SVGEGT. The V gene lost 7 bases and the J gene lost 3 bases, with 19 bases spanning the gap. In DNA, the CDR3 is TGTGCCAGCACCCCTCGAGGGGGAAATCTCTACGAGCAGTACTTC. Its translation is CASTPRGGNLYEQYF.

This clone was counted at least ten times. This sequence joins TRBV7-2 and TRBJ1-2; D unresolved. The CDR3 has 16 amino acids. The V gene's germline CDR1 is SGHTA and CDR2 FQGNSA. Trimming stripped 5 bases from V and 5 bases from J, with 21 bases between. CDR3 nucleotide sequence: TGTGCCAGCAGCCCAGAGGCGACGGTCAGGAGGTATGGCTACACCTTC. Encoded protein: CASSPEATVRRYGYTF.

In this sample, this clone turned up many times. This chain uses TRBV13 with TRBJ2-3; TRBD2 is a possible D gene (5 bases). Germline V gives CDR1 PRHDT, CDR2 FYEKMQ (reference sequence). The CDR3 loop spans 12 amino acids. The ends were cut back, 5 bases at V and 3 bases at J, with 6 bases in the middle. The CDR3 region has the DNA TGTGCCAGCAGCCCGGGGACAGATACGCAGTATTTT. Translation gives CASSPGTDTQYF.

At least ten counts were recorded for this clone. V and J are TRBV5-1 and TRBJ2-1; a weak D match, TRBD2 (6 bases). V lost 0 bases to trimming and J lost 14 bases, with 12 bases between them. The CDR3 spans 12 residues. Germline lookup yields CDR1 SGHRS and CDR2 YFSETQ. CDR3 region: CASSLVTCGEFF. The CDR3 DNA is TGCGCCAGCAGCTTGGTTACGTGCGGGGAGTTCTTC.

This clone came up many times. This chain uses TRBV29-1 with TRBJ1-1, with D hard to call. V lost 3 bases and J 0 bases, leaving 5 bases between the germline ends. The germline V gene encodes CDR1 SQVTM and CDR2 ANQGSEA. The CDR3 loop spans 12 amino acids. The CDR3 DNA is TGCAGCGTTGAGAGGCTGAACACTGAAGCTTTCTTT. This codes for CSVERLNTEAFF. Together with reference TRBV29-1 and TRBJ1-1, the CDR3 gives the full variable domain: SAVISQKPSRDICQRGTSLTIQCQVDSQVTMMFWYRQQPGQSLTLIATANQGSEATYESGFVIDKFPISRPNLTFSTLTVSNMSPEDSSIYLCSVERLNTEAFFGQGTRLTVV.

This clone was detected ten times or more. The rearrangement joins TRBV13 to TRBJ2-5; the D gene is possibly TRBD2 (5 bases). V shed 5 bases and J shed 7 bases, with 26 bases lying between them. Germline CDR1 reads PRHDT; CDR2 reads FYEKMQ (reference sequence). The CDR3 runs 17 residues. The CDR3 DNA follows: TGTGCCAGCAGCCATCATCAGGCAGGACTTCCTGCCAGGACCCAGTACTTC. Translating gives CASSHHQAGLPARTQYF.

This clone showed up many times. The chain recombines TRBV9 with TRBJ2-1; 14 bases line up with TRBD2. The CDR3 totals 15 residues. Per germline, CDR1 SGDLS and CDR2 YYNGEE. With 4 bases clipped from V and 10 bases from J, the junction kept 7 bases outside the gene matches. DNA for the CDR3: TGTGCCAGCAGCTCCCAGACTAGCGGGAGGGGCGAGCAGTTCTTC. Protein: CASSSQTSGRGEQFF. The variable domain in full, completed from reference TRBV9 and TRBJ2-1, reads DSGVTQTPKHLITATGQRVTLRCSPRSGDLSVYWYQQSLDQGLQFLIQYYNGEERAKGNILERFSAQQFPDLHSELNLSSLELGDSALYFCASSSQTSGRGEQFFGPGTRLTVL.

This clone was seen repeatedly, ten times or more. The chain has TRBV2 and TRBJ2-7, with D uncertain. The ends were cut back, 8 bases at V and 4 bases at J, with 12 bases in the middle. The CDR3 spans 12 residues. Germline CDR1 and CDR2: SNHLY and FYNNEI. CDR3 in amino acids: CASSTRRYEQYF. DNA of the CDR3: TGTGCCAGCTCTACGCGGCGTTACGAGCAGTACTTC.

In its sample, this clone was seen many times. CDR3 residues: CASSARRAGGHQETQYF. For the CDR3, the DNA is TGTGCCAGTAGCGCCCGCCGAGCGGGGGGGCACCAAGAGACCCAGTACTTC. This chain links TRBV19 with TRBJ2-5; 10 bases align to TRBD2. There are 17 residues in the CDR3. V gave up 6 bases and J gave up 0 bases; unmatched junction bases: 10. Germline loops: CDR1 LNHDA, CDR2 SQIVND (reference sequence). Full variable domain (remainder filled in from reference TRBV19 and TRBJ2-5): DGGITQSPKYLFRKEGQNVTLSCEQNLNHDAMYWYRQDPGQGLRLIYYSQIVNDFQKGDIAEGYSVSREKKESFPLTVTSAQKNPTAFYLCASSARRAGGHQETQYFGPGTRLLVL.

This clone was seen many times. The genes are TRBV12-3 or TRBV12-4 and TRBJ2-3; tentatively, D is TRBD1 (6 bases). Deletions cut 8 bases from V and 6 bases from J, with 18 bases between. The CDR3 contains 14 residues. Written as DNA, the CDR3 is TGTGCCAGCCTTCCAGGAAAGAGGGGGGATACGCAGTATTTT. Its protein product is CASLPGKRGDTQYF.

The chain combines TRBV7-2 with TRBJ1-5; D ambiguous. CDR3 length: 15 residues. V was cut by 3 bases and J by 6 bases, with 15 bases left in between. Looked up from germline, CDR1 is SGHTA and CDR2 is FQGNSA. DNA of the CDR3: TGTGCCAGCAGCTTCGAAGGCTTGGACTCTCAGCCCCAGCATTTT. Encoded protein: CASSFEGLDSQPQHF. Filled out from reference TRBV7-2 and TRBJ1-5, the complete variable domain reads GAGVSQSPSNKVTEKGKDVELRCDPISGHTALYWYRQSLGQGLEFLIYFQGNSAPDKSGLPSDRFSAERTGGSVSTLTIQRTQQEDSAVYLCASSFEGLDSQPQHFGDGTRLSIL.